The T cell receptor (beta chain) under discussion was sequenced for a study of regulatory T cells in long-lasting Graves disease. This CDR3 region has 18 residues. The germline V gene has CDR1 MGHRA and CDR2 YSYEKL. The V and J ends lost 6 bases and 1 base respectively, with 19 bases between them. The time point: persistent/refractory GD, antithyroid drugs over 5 years with positive TRAb. There was RNA extracted from PBMCs, and the TCR library was made from it. With iRepertoire HTBI primers and Arm-PCR of CDR3 regions, TCR beta libraries were built. One entry per CDR3 protein results from TCRdb running MiXCR on the multiplex PCR reads. The table shows some 470,000 distinct CDR3 sequences, with 20% to 25% occurring only once.

This sequence originates from a female donor with Graves disease. The sample in question was peripheral blood mononuclear cells (PBMCs), obtained when the disease was refractory, from a patient treated with antithyroid drugs. This sequence joins TRBV4-1 and TRBJ1-6; weak D call: TRBD1 (5 bases). The CDR3 DNA sequence: TGCGCCAGCAGTCTAAATTTGGATTGGGGGTCCTATAATTCACCCCTCCACTTT. This gives the protein CASSLNLDWGSYNSPLHF.